Below, one TCR beta chain is given with its context. Its antigen is not identified. FACS sorted CD4+ or CD8+ T cells into CD45RA+ naive and CD45RO+ memory. This entry comes from a study of regulatory dendritic cells for organ transplantation. Study results and limitations: Naive CD4+ and CD8+ repertoires were highly diverse; memory CD8+ was most oligoclonal. Between individuals, the alloreactive memory CD8+ T cell pool differed considerably.

V lost 0 bases and J lost 5; bases outside the gene matches: 6. The CDR3 length is 15 residues. CDR1 MNHEY and CDR2 SMNVEV come from the germline V gene (reference sequence). This table comes from immunoSEQ multiplex PCR, and its TCRdb copy is limited to in-frame clones, with some not included. The table has under 40,000 clones, about 90% seen once. The material sequenced was naive CD8+ T cells from blood. Stated subset: CD45RA+ naive T cells. The sequence was collected from a human donor in good health. The rearrangement uses TRBV27 and TRBJ2-7; TRBD1 aligns across 8 bases. Here the CDR3 DNA reads TGTGCCAGCAGTTTATCATGGGGACAGGACAACGAGCAGTACTTC. The encoded protein is CASSLSWGQDNEQYF.